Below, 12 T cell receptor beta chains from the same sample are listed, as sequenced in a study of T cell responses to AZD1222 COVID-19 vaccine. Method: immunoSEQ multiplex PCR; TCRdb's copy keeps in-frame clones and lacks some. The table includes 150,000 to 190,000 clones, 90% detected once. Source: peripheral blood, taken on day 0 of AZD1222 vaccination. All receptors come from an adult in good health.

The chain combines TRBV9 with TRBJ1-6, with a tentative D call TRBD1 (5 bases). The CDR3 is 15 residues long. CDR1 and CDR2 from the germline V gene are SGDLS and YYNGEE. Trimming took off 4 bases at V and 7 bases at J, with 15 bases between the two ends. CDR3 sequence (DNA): TGTGCCAGCAGCATTTCCGGGACGGAGAATTCACCCCTCCACTTT. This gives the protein CASSISGTENSPLHF.

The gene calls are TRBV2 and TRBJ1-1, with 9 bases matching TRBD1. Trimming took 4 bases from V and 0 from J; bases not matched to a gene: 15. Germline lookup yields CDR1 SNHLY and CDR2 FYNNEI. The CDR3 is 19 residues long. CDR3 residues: CASSGGTGFFGLMNTEAFF. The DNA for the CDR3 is TGTGCCAGCAGTGGCGGGACAGGGTTTTTTGGTTTGATGAACACTGAAGCTTTCTTT.

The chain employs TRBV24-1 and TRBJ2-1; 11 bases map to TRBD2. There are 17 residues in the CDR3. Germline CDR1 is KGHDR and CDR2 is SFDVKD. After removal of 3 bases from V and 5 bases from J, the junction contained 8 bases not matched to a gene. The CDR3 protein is CATSDPGLADNNNEQFF. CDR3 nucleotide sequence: TGTGCCACCAGTGATCCGGGACTAGCGGATAATAACAATGAGCAGTTCTTC.

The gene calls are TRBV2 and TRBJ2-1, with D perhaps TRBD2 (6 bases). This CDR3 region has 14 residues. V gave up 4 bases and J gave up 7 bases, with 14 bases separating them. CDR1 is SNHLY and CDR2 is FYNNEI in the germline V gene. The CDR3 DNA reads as TGTGCCAGCAGTGGATCGGACTACTCGAATGAGCAGTTCTTC. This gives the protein CASSGSDYSNEQFF.

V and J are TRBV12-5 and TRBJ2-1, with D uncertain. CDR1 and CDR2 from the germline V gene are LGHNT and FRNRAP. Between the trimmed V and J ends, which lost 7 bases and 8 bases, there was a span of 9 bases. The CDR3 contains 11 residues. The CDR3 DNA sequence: TGTGCTAGTGCTCTCGGAGATGAGCAGTTCTTC. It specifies CASALGDEQFF.

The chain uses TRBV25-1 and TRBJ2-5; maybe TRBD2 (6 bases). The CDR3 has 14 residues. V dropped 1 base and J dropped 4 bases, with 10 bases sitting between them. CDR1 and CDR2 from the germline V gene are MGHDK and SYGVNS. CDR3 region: CASSEWRGRETQYF. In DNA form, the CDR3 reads TGTGCCAGCAGTGAATGGAGGGGTCGAGAGACCCAGTACTTC.

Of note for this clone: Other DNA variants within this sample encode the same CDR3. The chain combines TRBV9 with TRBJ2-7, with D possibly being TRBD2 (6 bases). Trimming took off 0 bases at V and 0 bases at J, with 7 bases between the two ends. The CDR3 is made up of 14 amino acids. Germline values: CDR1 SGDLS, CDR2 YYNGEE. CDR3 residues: CASSVVGSSYEQYF. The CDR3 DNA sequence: TGTGCCAGCAGCGTAGTCGGGAGCTCCTACGAGCAGTACTTC.

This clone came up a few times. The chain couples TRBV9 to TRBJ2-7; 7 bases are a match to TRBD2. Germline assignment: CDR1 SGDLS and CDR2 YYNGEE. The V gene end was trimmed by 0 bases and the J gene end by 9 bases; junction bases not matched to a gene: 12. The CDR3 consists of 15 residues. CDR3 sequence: CASSVGRGSFSGQYF. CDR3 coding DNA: TGTGCCAGCAGCGTAGGCCGCGGGAGTTTTAGTGGGCAGTACTTC.

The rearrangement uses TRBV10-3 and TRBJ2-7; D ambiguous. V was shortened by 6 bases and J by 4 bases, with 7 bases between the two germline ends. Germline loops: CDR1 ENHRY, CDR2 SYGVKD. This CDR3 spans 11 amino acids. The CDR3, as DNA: TGTGCCATCAGCCCCTCTTACGAGCAGTACTTC. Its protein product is CAISPSYEQYF.

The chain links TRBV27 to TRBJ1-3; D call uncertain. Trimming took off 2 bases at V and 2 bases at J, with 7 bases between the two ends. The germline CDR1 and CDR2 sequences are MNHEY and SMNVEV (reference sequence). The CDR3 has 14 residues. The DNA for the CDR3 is TGTGCCAGCAGTTTAAAGGGTCCTGGAAACACCATATATTTT. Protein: CASSLKGPGNTIYF.

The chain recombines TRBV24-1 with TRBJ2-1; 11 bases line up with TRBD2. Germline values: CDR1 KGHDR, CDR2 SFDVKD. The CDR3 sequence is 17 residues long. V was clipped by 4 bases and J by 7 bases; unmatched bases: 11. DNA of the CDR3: TGTGCCACCAGTGACCGCCTAGCGGGAGGTGGGCGAAATGAGCAGTTCTTC. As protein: CATSDRLAGGGRNEQFF.

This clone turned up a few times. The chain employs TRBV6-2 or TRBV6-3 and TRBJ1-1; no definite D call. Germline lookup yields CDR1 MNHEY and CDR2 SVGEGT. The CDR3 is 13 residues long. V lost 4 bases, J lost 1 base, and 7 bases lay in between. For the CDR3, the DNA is TGTGCCAGCAGTTCTACAGAGAACACTGAAGCTTTCTTT. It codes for CASSSTENTEAFF.